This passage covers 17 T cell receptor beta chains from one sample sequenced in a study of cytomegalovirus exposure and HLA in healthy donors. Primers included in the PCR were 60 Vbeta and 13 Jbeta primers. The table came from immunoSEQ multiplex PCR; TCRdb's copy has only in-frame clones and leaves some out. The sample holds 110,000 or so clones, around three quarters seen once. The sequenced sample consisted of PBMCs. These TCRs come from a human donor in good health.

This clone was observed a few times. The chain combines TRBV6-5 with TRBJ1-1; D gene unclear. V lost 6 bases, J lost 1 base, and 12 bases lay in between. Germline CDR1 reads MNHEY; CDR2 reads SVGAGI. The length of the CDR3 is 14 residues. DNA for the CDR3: TGTGCCAGCAGCCAAAAAAACAGGAACACTGAAGCTTTCTTT. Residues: CASSQKNRNTEAFF.

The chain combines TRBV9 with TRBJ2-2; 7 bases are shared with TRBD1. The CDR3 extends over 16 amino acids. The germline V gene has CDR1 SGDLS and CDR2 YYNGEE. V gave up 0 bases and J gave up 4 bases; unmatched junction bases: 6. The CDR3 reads CASSVALAGGTGELFF. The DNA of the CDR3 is TGTGCCAGCAGCGTAGCTTTGGCAGGGGGCACCGGGGAGCTGTTTTTT.

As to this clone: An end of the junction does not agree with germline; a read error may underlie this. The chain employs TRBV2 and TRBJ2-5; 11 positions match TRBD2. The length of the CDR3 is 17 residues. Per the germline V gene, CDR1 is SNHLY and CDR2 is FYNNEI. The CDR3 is CASTRTLAGGPQEAQYF. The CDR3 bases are TGTGCCAGCACCCGGACGCTAGCGGGGGGACCTCAAGAGGCCCAGTACTTC.

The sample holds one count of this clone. Here the CDR3 reads CASSLSGSEAFF. In DNA, the CDR3 is TGCGCCAGCAGCTTGTCCGGTTCTGAAGCTTTCTTT. The rearrangement uses TRBV5-1 and TRBJ1-1; D not certain. Looked up from germline, CDR1 is SGHRS and CDR2 is YFSETQ. There are 12 residues in the CDR3. V was trimmed by 1 base and J by 6 bases, leaving 7 bases between them.

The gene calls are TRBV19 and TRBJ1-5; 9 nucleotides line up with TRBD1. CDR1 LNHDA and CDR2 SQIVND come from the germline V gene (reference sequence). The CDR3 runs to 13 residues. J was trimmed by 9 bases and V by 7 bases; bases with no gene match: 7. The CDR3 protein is CASKDRGNGPQHF. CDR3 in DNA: TGTGCCAGTAAAGACAGGGGGAATGGGCCCCAGCATTTT.

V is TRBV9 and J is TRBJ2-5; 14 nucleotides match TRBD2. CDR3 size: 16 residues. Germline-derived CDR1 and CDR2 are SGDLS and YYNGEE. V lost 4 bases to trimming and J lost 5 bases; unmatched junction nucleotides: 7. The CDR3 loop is CASSKRGTSGGETQYF. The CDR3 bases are TGTGCCAGCAGCAAAAGGGGGACTAGCGGGGGTGAGACCCAGTACTTC. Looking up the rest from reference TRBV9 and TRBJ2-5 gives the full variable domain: DSGVTQTPKHLITATGQRVTLRCSPRSGDLSVYWYQQSLDQGLQFLIQYYNGEERAKGNILERFSAQQFPDLHSELNLSSLELGDSALYFCASSKRGTSGGETQYFGPGTRLLVL.

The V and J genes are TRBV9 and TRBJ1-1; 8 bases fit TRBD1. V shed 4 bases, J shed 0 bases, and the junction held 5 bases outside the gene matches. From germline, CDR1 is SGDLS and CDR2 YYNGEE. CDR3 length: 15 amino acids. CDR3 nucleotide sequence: TGTGCCAGCAGCCCCTGGGGACAGGTGAACACTGAAGCTTTCTTT. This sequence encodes CASSPWGQVNTEAFF.

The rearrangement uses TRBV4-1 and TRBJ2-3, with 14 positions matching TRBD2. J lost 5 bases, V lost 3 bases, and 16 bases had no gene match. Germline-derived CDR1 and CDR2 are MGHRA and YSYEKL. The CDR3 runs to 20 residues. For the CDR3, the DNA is TGCGCCAGCAGCCACTCGCTTGGGACTAGCGGGAGTGTAGGTGGAGATACGCAGTATTTT. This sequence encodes CASSHSLGTSGSVGGDTQYF.

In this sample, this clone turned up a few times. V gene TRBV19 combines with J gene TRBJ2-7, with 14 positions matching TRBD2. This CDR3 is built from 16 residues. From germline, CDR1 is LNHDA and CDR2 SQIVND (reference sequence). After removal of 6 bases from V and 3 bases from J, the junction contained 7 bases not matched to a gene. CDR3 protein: CASSQTSGGASYEQYF. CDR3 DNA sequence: TGTGCCAGTAGCCAGACTAGCGGGGGGGCGAGCTACGAGCAGTACTTC.

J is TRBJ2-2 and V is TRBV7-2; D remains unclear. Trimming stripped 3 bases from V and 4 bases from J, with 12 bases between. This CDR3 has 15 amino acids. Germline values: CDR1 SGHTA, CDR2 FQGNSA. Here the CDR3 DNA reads TGTGCCAGCAGCTTTGTGGAGCGATCCACCGGGGAGCTGTTTTTT. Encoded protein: CASSFVERSTGELFF.

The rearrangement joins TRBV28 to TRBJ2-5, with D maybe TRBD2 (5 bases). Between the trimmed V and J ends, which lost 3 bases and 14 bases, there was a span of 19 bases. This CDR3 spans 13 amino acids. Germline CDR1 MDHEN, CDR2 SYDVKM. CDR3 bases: TGTGCCAGCAGTTTGATGAAGGGAAAGAGGGTCTACTTC. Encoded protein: CASSLMKGKRVYF.

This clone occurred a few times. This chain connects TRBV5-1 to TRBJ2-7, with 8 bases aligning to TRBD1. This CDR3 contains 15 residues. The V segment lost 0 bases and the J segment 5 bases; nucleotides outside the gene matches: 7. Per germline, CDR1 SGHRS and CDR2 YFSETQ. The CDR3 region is CASSLAPGGTHEQYF. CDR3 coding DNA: TGCGCCAGCAGCTTGGCTCCAGGGGGCACCCACGAGCAGTACTTC.

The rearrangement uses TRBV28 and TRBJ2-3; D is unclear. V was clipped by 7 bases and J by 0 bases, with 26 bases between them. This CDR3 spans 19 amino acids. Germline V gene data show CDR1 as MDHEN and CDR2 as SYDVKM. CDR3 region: CASTPKAAKVYYSTDTQYF. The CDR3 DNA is TGTGCCAGCACCCCGAAGGCGGCCAAAGTATACTACAGCACAGATACGCAGTATTTT.

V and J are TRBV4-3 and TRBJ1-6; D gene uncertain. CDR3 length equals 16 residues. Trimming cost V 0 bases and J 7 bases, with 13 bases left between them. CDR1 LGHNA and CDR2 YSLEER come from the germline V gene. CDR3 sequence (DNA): TGCGCCAGCAGCCAAGAGCGACTCCTCACCAATTCACCCCTCCACTTT. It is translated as CASSQERLLTNSPLHF.

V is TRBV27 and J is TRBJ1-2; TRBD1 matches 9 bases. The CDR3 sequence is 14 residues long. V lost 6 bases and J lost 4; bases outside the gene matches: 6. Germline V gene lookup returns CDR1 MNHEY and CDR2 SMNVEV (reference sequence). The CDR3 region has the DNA TGTGCCAGCAGAACCGGGACAGGGAGCTATGGCTACACCTTC. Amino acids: CASRTGTGSYGYTF.

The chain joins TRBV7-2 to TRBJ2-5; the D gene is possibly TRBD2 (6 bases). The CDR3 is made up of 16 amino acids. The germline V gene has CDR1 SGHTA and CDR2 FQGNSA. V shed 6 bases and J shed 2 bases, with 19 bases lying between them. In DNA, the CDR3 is TGTGCCAGCAGTTCGGCAGGGACCGGGAGACAAGAGACCCAGTACTTC. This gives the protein CASSSAGTGRQETQYF.

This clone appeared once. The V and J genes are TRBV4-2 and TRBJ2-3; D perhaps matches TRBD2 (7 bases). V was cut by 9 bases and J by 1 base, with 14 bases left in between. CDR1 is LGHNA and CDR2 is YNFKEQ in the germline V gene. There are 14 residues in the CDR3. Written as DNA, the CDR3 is TGTGCCAGTCATAGGGGGGGCCGCACAGATACGCAGTATTTT. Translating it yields CASHRGGRTDTQYF.